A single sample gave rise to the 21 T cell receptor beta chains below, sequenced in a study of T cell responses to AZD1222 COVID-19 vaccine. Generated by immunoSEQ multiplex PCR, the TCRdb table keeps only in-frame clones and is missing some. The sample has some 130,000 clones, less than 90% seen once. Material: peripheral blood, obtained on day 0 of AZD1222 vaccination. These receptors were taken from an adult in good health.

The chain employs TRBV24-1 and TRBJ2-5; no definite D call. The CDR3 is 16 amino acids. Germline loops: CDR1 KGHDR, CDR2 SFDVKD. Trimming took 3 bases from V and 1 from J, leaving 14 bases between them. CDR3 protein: CATSDPTNRAQETQYF. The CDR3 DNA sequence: TGTGCCACCAGTGATCCTACTAACCGGGCCCAAGAGACCCAGTACTTC.

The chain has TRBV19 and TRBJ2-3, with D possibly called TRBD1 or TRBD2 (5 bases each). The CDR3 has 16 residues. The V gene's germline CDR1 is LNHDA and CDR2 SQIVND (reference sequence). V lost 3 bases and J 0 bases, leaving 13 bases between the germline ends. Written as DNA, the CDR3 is TGTGCCAGTAGTATGAGGGACGGATCTAGCACAGATACGCAGTATTTT. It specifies CASSMRDGSSTDTQYF.

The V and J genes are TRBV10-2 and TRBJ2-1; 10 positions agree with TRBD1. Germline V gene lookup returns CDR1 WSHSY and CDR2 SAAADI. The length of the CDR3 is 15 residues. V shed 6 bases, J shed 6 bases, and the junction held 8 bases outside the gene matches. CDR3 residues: CASRPRQGALNEQFF. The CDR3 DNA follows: TGCGCCAGCAGGCCCAGACAGGGGGCTCTCAATGAGCAGTTCTTC.

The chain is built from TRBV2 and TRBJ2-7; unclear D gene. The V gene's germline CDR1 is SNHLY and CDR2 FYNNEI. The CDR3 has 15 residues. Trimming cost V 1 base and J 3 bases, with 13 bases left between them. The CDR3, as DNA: TGTGCCAGCAGTGAAGGGGTAGCACAGAACTACGAGCAGTACTTC. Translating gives CASSEGVAQNYEQYF.

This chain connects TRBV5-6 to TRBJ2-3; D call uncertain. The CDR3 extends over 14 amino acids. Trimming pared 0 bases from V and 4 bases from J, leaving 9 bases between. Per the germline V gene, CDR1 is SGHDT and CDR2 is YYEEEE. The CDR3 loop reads CASSLGNRADTQYF. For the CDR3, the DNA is TGTGCCAGCAGCTTGGGGAATCGGGCAGATACGCAGTATTTT.

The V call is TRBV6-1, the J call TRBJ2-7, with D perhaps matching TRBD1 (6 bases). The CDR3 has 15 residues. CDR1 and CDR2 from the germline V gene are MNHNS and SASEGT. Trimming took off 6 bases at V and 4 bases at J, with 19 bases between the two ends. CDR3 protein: CASRPAVTGPYEQYF. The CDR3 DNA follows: TGTGCCAGCAGGCCGGCCGTGACAGGTCCTTACGAGCAGTACTTC.

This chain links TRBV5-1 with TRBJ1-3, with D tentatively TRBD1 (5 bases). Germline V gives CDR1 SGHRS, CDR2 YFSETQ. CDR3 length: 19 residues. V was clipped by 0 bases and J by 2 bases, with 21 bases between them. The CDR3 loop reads CASSLGEGPGRTAGNTIYF. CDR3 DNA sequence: TGCGCCAGCAGCTTGGGAGAGGGGCCAGGACGCACCGCTGGAAACACCATATATTTT.

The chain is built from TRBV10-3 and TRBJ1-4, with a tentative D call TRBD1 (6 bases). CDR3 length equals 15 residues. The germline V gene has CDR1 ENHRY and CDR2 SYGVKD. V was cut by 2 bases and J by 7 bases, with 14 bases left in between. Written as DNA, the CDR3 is TGTGCCATCAGTGAGAATGTAGGGGGAGGTGAAAAACTGTTTTTT. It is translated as CAISENVGGGEKLFF.

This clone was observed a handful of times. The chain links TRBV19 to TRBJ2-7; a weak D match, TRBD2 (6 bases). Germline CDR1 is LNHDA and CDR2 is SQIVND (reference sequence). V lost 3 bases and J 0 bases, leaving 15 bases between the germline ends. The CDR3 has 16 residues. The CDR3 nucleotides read TGTGCCAGTAGTATGACGGGCGGGGTAAGCTCCTACGAGCAGTACTTC. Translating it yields CASSMTGGVSSYEQYF.

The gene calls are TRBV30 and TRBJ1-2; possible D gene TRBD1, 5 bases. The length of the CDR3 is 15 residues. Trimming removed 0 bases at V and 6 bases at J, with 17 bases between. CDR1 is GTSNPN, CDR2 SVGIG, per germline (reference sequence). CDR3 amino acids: CAWSVRSQGGNGYTF. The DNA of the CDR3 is TGTGCCTGGAGTGTACGGTCGCAGGGAGGCAATGGCTACACCTTC.

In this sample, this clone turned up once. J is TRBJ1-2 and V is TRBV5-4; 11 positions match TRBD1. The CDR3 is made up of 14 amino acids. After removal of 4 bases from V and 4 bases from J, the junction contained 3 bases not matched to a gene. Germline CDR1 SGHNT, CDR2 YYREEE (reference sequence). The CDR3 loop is CASSGTGGIYGYTF. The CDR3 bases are TGTGCCAGCAGCGGGACAGGGGGTATCTATGGCTACACCTTC. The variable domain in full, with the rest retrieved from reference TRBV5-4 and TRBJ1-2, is ETGVTQSPTHLIKTRGQQVTLRCSSQSGHNTVSWYQQALGQGPQFIFQYYREEENGRGNFPPRFSGLQFPNYSSELNVNALELDDSALYLCASSGTGGIYGYTFGSGTRLTVV.

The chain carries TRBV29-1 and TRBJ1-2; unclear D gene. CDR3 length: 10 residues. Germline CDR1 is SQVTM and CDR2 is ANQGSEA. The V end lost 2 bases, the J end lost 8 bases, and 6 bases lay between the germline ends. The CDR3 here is CSVEMGGYTF. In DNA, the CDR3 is TGCAGCGTTGAAATGGGGGGCTACACCTTC.

The CDR3 region is CASSRTGYTEAFF. As DNA, the CDR3 is TGTGCCAGCAGCCGTACAGGGTACACTGAAGCTTTCTTT. The rearrangement links TRBV7-2 to TRBJ1-1, with D possibly matching TRBD1 (6 bases). Germline V gives CDR1 SGHTA, CDR2 FQGNSA. The CDR3 length is 13 residues. Trimming shortened V by 5 bases and J by 3 bases, and 10 bases separated the two germline ends.

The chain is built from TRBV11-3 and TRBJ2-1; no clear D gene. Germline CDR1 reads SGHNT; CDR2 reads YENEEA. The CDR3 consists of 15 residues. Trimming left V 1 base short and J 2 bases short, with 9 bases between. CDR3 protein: CASSLGSWTYNEQFF. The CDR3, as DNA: TGTGCCAGCAGCTTAGGTAGCTGGACCTACAATGAGCAGTTCTTC.

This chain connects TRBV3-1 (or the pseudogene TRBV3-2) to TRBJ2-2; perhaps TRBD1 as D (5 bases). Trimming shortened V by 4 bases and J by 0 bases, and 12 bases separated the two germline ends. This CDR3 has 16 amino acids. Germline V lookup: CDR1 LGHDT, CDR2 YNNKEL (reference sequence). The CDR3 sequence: CASSRLRTPNTGELFF. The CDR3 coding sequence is TGTGCCAGCAGCCGACTCAGGACACCGAACACCGGGGAGCTGTTTTTT.

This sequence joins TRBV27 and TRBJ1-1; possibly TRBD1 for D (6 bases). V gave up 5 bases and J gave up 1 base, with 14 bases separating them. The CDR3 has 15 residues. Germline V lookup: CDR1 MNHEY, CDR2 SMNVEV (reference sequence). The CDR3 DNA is TGTGCCAGCAGTAGCGCCGGGACACCGAACACTGAAGCTTTCTTT. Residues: CASSSAGTPNTEAFF.

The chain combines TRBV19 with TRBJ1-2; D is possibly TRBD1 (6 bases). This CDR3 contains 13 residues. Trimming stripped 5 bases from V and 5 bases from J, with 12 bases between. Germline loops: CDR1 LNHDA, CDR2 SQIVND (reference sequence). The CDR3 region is CASSPGTMYGYTF. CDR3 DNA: TGTGCCAGTAGTCCGGGGACAATGTATGGCTACACCTTC.

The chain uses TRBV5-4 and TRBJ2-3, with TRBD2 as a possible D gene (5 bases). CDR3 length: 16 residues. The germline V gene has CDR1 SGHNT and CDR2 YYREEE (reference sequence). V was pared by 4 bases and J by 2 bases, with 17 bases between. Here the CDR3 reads CASSPGLYGDTDTQYF. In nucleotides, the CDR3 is TGTGCCAGCAGCCCCGGACTGTACGGGGACACAGATACGCAGTATTTT.

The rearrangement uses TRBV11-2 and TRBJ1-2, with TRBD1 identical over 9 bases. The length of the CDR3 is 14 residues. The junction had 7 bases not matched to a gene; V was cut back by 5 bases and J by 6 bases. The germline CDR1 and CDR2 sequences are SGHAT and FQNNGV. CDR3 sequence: CASSQDDRGDGYTF. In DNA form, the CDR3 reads TGTGCCAGCAGCCAAGATGACAGGGGGGATGGCTACACCTTC. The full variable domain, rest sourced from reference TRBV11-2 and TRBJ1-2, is EAGVAQSPRYKIIEKRQSVAFWCNPISGHATLYWYQQILGQGPKLLIQFQNNGVVDDSQLPKDRFSAERLKGVDSTLKIQPAKLEDSAVYLCASSQDDRGDGYTFGSGTRLTVV.

The DNA of the CDR3 is TGTGCGACTCGGGCCTCTGGAAACACCATATATTTT. Residues: CATRASGNTIYF. The rearrangement uses TRBV6-5 and TRBJ1-3, with D unresolved. CDR3 length: 12 residues. CDR1 MNHEY and CDR2 SVGAGI come from the germline V gene.

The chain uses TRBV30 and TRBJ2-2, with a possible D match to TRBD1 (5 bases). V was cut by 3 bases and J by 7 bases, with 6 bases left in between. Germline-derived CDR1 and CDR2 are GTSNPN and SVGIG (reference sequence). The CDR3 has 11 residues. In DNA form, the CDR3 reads TGTGCCTGGAGAGGGGTCGGGGAGCTGTTTTTT. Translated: CAWRGVGELFF.